The rows below give T cell receptor beta chains drawn from one sample of a study of shared clonotypes between healthy human individuals. Sequenced by immunoSEQ multiplex PCR; TCRdb stores in-frame clones only, minus some. This sample has 550,000 to 800,000 clones; approximately 79% occur once, and the top ten carry 1.5% to 2%. Sequencing was performed on memory CD4+ T cells sorted from blood. The receptors here all came from a woman aged 25 to 45 in good health. Each CDR3 is given without its conserved first and last residue. Not all rows give a size; the values are once, few, many and, for expanded clones, a class.

TRBV28	13	TRBJ2-7	NA	ASSLFAGEENEQY
TRBV7-8	10	TRBJ1-2	NA	ASSLGRDGYT
TRBV7-8	13	TRBJ1-2	NA	ASSLGGLKNYGYT
TRBV7-2	13	TRBJ2-3	NA	ASSSRGGVTDTQY
TRBV19	13	TRBJ2-1	NA	ASSIAGESYNEQF
TRBV28	13	TRBJ2-5	NA	ASSPHRAGGETQY
TRBV19	12	TRBJ2-1	many	ASSTSSANNEQF
TRBV10-2	14	TRBJ1-1	NA	ASSDLRRLIENEAF
TRBV7-9	14	TRBJ2-3	NA	ASSTRAFGSTDTQY
TRBV5-4	12	TRBJ2-1	NA	ASSLSSGHREQF
TRBV4-1	17	TRBJ1-2	NA	ASSQELWVRQGRRNGYT
TRBV18	10	TRBJ1-5	NA	ASSGSVSPQH
TRBV6-5	13	TRBJ1-1	NA	ASRNARQGNTEAF